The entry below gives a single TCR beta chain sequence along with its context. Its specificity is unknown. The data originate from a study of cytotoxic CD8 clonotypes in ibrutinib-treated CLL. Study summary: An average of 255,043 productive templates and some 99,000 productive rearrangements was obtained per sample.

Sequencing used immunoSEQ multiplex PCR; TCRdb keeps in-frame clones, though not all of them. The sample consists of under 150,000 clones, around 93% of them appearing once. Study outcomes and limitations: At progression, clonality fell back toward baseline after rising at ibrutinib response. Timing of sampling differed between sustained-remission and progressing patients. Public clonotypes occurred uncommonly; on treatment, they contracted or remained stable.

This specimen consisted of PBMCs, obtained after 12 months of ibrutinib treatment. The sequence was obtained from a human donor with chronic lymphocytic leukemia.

Here the CDR3 DNA reads TGTGCCAGCAGTCCATATAGCGGGAGCAACTACAATGAGCAGTTCTTC. Translation: CASSPYSGSNYNEQFF. This chain connects TRBV27 to TRBJ2-1; 9 nucleotides line up with TRBD2. There are 16 residues in the CDR3. The germline gives CDR1 MNHEY, CDR2 SMNVEV (reference sequence). V gave up 5 bases and J gave up 3 bases; unmatched junction bases: 8.